This record concerns one T cell receptor (beta chain) sequence. Its target is unknown. Researchers attached unique molecular identifiers to individual cDNA molecules. MiXCR was run by TCRdb on the 5' RACE reads, yielding one entry per CDR3 protein. Of 80,000 to 100,000 distinct CDR3 sequences in the sample, 13% to 15% are singletons; the top ten hold under 6.5%. Per the germline V gene, CDR1 is SQVTM and CDR2 is ANQGSEA. This CDR3 contains 12 residues. V was shortened by 4 bases and J by 5 bases, with 8 bases between the two germline ends. The data were taken from a study of early T cells in non-severe SARS-CoV-2 infection. The wider study: Whole-blood bulk RNA, unsorted, was sequenced, and chains were unpaired. Study results and caveats: Sequences matched to VDJdb favored anti-spike CD8 responses, while private and CD4 specificities were missed.

This chain uses TRBV29-1 with TRBJ2-2, with D hard to call. The sample was whole blood. The sequence was obtained from an adult who was a healthcare worker with PCR-confirmed SARS-CoV-2 infection or an uninfected control (not recorded which). Written as DNA, the CDR3 is TGCAGCGTTGTGTATAGGACCGGGGAGCTGTTTTTT. This translates into CSVVYRTGELFF.